These T cell receptor beta chains were read from a single sample in a study of T cell changes during pregnancy in multiple sclerosis. Clones were read by immunoSEQ multiplex PCR, and TCRdb kept only the in-frame ones, dropping some. The table includes tens of thousands of clones, roughly 92% detected once. This specimen was peripheral blood, taken in the second trimester of pregnancy. The source of these receptors is a female donor with multiple sclerosis, enrolled in a pregnancy study. Both conserved end residues are part of each CDR3. D genes are given only for firm matches. Only part of the rows carry a size: once, few, many, or a class if the clone is expanded.

v_gene	d_gene	abundance	j_gene	CDR3nt	CDR3aa
TRBV29-1	TRBD1	NA	TRBJ1-2	TGCAGCGTTGACCCTGGGACAGATGACTATGGCTTCGGCTACACCTTC	CSVDPGTDDYGFGYTF
TRBV21-1	NA	NA	TRBJ1-5	TGTGCCAGCAGCAAATTCTGGGGGCAGGATAGCAATCAGCCCCAGCATTTT	CASSKFWGQDSNQPQHF
TRBV5-6	NA	NA	TRBJ1-3	TGTGCCAGCAGCCGACCTAGGGGAAACACCATATATTTT	CASSRPRGNTIYF
TRBV4-1	TRBD1	few	TRBJ1-4	TGCGCCAGCAGCCCAGGAGGGACAGGGCCTGAAAAACTGTTTTTT	CASSPGGTGPEKLFF
TRBV7-6	TRBD2	NA	TRBJ2-5	TGTGCCAGCAGCTTGCGGACTAGCGGGGGGAAAGAGACCCAGTACTTC	CASSLRTSGGKETQYF
TRBV6-1	NA	NA	TRBJ2-7	TGTGCCAGCAGCCGCCAAGGGGGGGGATTAGGCGAGCAGTACTTC	CASSRQGGGLGEQYF
TRBV10-3	NA	NA	TRBJ1-5	TGTGCCATCAGCCTAGGGGGGGATAGCAATCAGCCCCAGCATTTT	CAISLGGDSNQPQHF
TRBV5-4	NA	once	TRBJ1-2	TGTGCCAGCAGCTACCTGGGCGGGGGAGGCTACACCTTC	CASSYLGGGGYTF
TRBV27	NA	NA	TRBJ1-4	TGTGCCAGCAGGCGCTTAGCAACTAATGAAAAACTGTTTTTT	CASRRLATNEKLFF
TRBV5-6	NA	NA	TRBJ1-2	TGTGCCAGCAGCTTGCGGGCGACAGTTATCTATGGCTACACCTTC	CASSLRATVIYGYTF
TRBV11-2	TRBD2	NA	TRBJ2-1	TGTGCCAGCAGCTCGAGACTAGCGGGGGGCCGGGATGAGCAGTTCTTC	CASSSRLAGGRDEQFF
TRBV28	TRBD1	NA	TRBJ1-5	TGTGCCAGCAGGCTGGGACAGGGTTATCAGCCCCAGCATTTT	CASRLGQGYQPQHF
TRBV7-9	TRBD1	NA	TRBJ2-1	TGTGCCAGCCACCGGGACAGCCTCTACAATGAGCAGTTCTTC	CASHRDSLYNEQFF
TRBV6-4	NA	NA	TRBJ2-1	TGTGCCAGCAGTGACTCGGGGAGCTCCTACAATGAGCAGTTCTTC	CASSDSGSSYNEQFF
TRBV19	TRBD2	NA	TRBJ2-3	TGTGCCAGTAGTCCTAGCGGGAGGGCTGATACGCAGTATTTT	CASSPSGRADTQYF
TRBV13	NA	NA	TRBJ2-7	TGTGCCAGCAGCCAGGACAGTACCTACGAGCAGTACTTC	CASSQDSTYEQYF
TRBV18	NA	NA	TRBJ2-1	TGTGCCAGCTCTCCGCAGGGGAGCGCCTACAATGAGCAGTTCTTC	CASSPQGSAYNEQFF
TRBV7-2	TRBD2	NA	TRBJ2-2	TGTGCCAGCAGCTTGAGCGGGAGGGCCACCGGGGAGCTGTTTTTT	CASSLSGRATGELFF
TRBV5-6	TRBD1	NA	TRBJ2-7	TGTGCCAGCAGCCCTGACAGGGGGCCGGACGAGCAGTACTTC	CASSPDRGPDEQYF
TRBV5-4	TRBD1	once	TRBJ2-7	TGTGCCAGCAGTACTGGGACAGGGAGTCTCTACGAGCAGTACTTC	CASSTGTGSLYEQYF
TRBV6-5	NA	NA	TRBJ2-1	TGTGCCAGCGGGGAGATCTACAATGAGCAGTTCTTC	CASGEIYNEQFF
TRBV2	NA	NA	TRBJ1-5	TGTGCCAGTACAGGCTTAGATAGCAATCAGCCCCAGCATTTT	CASTGLDSNQPQHF
TRBV30	TRBD2	NA	TRBJ2-5	TGTGCCGGGGGGGGTCGGTTCCAAGAGACCCAGTACTTC	CAGGGRFQETQYF